This T cell receptor (beta chain) was profiled in a study of cytomegalovirus exposure and HLA in healthy donors. Whole-study findings and limits: Some V segments (TRBV6-2 and TRBV6-3 among them) were excluded as indistinguishable.

The V gene's germline CDR1 is SGHNT and CDR2 YYREEE (reference sequence). This CDR3 spans 16 amino acids. V shed 2 bases and J shed 4 bases, with 15 bases lying between them. On this clone itself: Its antigen is as yet unknown.

60 Vbeta and 13 Jbeta primers were used in PCR. Profiled with immunoSEQ multiplex PCR; TCRdb holds only in-frame clones, not every one. The data show roughly 170,000 clones, 70% to 85% seen once. The specimen sequenced was PBMCs. The source of this sequence is a woman aged 25 to 39 in good health and CMV-seropositive. The rearrangement links TRBV5-4 to TRBJ2-2, with D unclear. This CDR3 reads CASSFASARGTGELFF. The CDR3 coding sequence is TGTGCCAGCAGCTTCGCGTCCGCGCGAGGCACCGGGGAGCTGTTTTTT.